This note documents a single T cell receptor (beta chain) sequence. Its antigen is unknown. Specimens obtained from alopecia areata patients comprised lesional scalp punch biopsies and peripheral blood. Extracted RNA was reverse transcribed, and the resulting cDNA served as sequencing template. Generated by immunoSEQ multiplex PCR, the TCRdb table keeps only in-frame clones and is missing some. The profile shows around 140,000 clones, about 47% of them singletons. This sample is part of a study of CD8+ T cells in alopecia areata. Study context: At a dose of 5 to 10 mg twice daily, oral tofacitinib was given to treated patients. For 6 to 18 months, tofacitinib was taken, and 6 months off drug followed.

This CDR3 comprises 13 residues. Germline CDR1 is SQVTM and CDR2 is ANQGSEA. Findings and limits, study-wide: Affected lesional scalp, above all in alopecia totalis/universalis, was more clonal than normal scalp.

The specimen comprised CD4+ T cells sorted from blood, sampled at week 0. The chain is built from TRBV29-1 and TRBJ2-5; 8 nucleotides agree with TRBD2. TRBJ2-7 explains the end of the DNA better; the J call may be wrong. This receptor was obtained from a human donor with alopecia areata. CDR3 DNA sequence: TGCAGCGGGAGCGGGGGACCCGCATACGAGCAGTACTTC. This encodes CSGSGGPAYEQYF.